The present T cell receptor beta chain was sequenced within a study of early T cells in non-severe SARS-CoV-2 infection. Points on this clonotype: What it recognizes is unknown.

General observations from the study: Matching with VDJdb favored anti-spike CD8 responses (missing private and CD4 specificities).

Trimming left V 4 bases short and J 5 bases short, with 12 bases between. Germline V lookup: CDR1 SGHRS, CDR2 YFSETQ. The CDR3 covers 14 residues. Attached unique molecular identifiers marked individual cDNA molecules. One entry per CDR3 protein results from TCRdb running MiXCR on the 5' RACE reads. The sample comprises some 87,000 distinct CDR3 sequences, about 13% of which are singletons, and less than 1.5% rests with the top ten. J is TRBJ1-4 and V is TRBV5-1; D gene ambiguous. The source material was whole blood. The sequence was obtained from an adult who was a healthcare worker with PCR-confirmed SARS-CoV-2 infection or an uninfected control (not recorded which). CDR3 in amino acids: CASSQGRINEKLFF. CDR3 coding DNA: TGCGCCAGCAGCCAAGGACGGATAAATGAAAAACTGTTTTTT.